These 27 T cell receptor beta chains came from one sample sequenced in a study of neoadjuvant anti-PD-1 for oral cavity cancer. Measured with immunoSEQ multiplex PCR; TCRdb has only the in-frame clones, and not every one. The repertoire holds 80,000 to 95,000 clones, with 70% to 85% as singletons. The sequencing used PBMCs, collected before nivolumab (anti-PD-1) treatment. The receptors were gathered from a person aged 40 to 85 with oral cavity squamous cell carcinoma.

This chain uses TRBV9 with TRBJ2-7; 9 nucleotides match TRBD2. V dropped 0 bases and J dropped 4; count of bases not matched to a gene: 11. The CDR3 totals 17 residues. CDR1 is SGDLS, CDR2 YYNGEE, per germline. The CDR3 here is CASSVGGTAGGMYEQYF. The CDR3 bases are TGTGCCAGCAGCGTAGGAGGAACGGCGGGAGGGATGTACGAGCAGTACTTC.

The chain joins TRBV6-5 to TRBJ2-7, with 11 positions matching TRBD2. The CDR3 length is 15 residues. Germline V gene lookup returns CDR1 MNHEY and CDR2 SVGAGI. After removal of 3 bases from V and 0 bases from J, the junction contained 1 base not matched to a gene. The DNA of the CDR3 is TGTGCCAGCAGTTATCTAGCGGGAGGCTCCTACGAGCAGTACTTC. Translating it yields CASSYLAGGSYEQYF.

The CDR3 region is CASSLAGKTYNEQFF. In nucleotides, the CDR3 is TGTGCCAGCAGCCTAGCGGGTAAAACTTACAATGAGCAGTTCTTC. The gene calls are TRBV7-3 and TRBJ2-1; 8 positions match TRBD2. V shed 5 bases, J shed 4 bases, and the junction held 7 bases outside the gene matches. This CDR3 is built from 15 residues. From germline, CDR1 is SGHTA and CDR2 FQGTGA.

This chain connects TRBV30 to TRBJ2-5; D is possibly TRBD1 (6 bases). V dropped 4 bases and J dropped 5 bases, with 11 bases sitting between them. This CDR3 spans 12 amino acids. Germline V gives CDR1 GTSNPN, CDR2 SVGIG (reference sequence). The CDR3 nucleotides are TGTGCCTGGAATGGGGGCGGCGAGACCCAGTACTTC. Translated: CAWNGGGETQYF.

This rearrangement joins TRBV5-1 to TRBJ2-7; 8 nucleotides align to TRBD1. The length of the CDR3 is 15 residues. Germline V gives CDR1 SGHRS, CDR2 YFSETQ. Trimming at V came to 3 bases and at J to 5 bases, leaving 10 bases not matched to a gene. The DNA for the CDR3 is TGCGCCAGCAGCTACTCAGGGGGCGTTGGGGACGAGCAGTACTTC. It yields the protein CASSYSGGVGDEQYF.

The chain carries TRBV10-1 and TRBJ2-1, with TRBD2 matching 9 bases. The CDR3 runs to 15 residues. Germline-derived CDR1 and CDR2 are WNHNN and SYGVQD (reference sequence). J lost 1 base, V lost 8 bases, and 6 bases had no gene match. The CDR3 nucleotides are TGCGCCAGCTTAGCGGGAGCGGGATCCTACAATGAGCAGTTCTTC. Translating it yields CASLAGAGSYNEQFF.

V is TRBV5-8 and J is TRBJ1-2; no clear D gene. V was cut by 4 bases and J by 0 bases, with 16 bases left in between. CDR1 and CDR2 (germline): SGHTS, YDEGEE. CDR3 length: 16 residues. CDR3 in amino acids: CASSPGRRLTNYGYTF. For the CDR3, the DNA is TGTGCCAGCAGCCCCGGACGGCGCCTTACTAACTATGGCTACACCTTC.

This clone was seen just once. The chain combines TRBV10-3 with TRBJ1-5; D gene ambiguous. V was clipped by 4 bases and J by 3 bases, with 7 bases between them. CDR1 ENHRY and CDR2 SYGVKD come from the germline V gene. CDR3 size: 13 residues. The CDR3 is CAISATDNQPQHF. The CDR3, as DNA: TGTGCCATCAGTGCTACGGACAATCAGCCCCAGCATTTT.

The chain is built from TRBV5-8 and TRBJ1-1, with D perhaps TRBD1 (5 bases). Germline V gene sequence: CDR1 SGHTS, CDR2 YDEGEE. The length of the CDR3 is 15 residues. V lost 0 bases, J lost 7 bases, and 16 bases lay in between. As DNA, the CDR3 is TGTGCCAGCAGCTTGGAGTTCGCAGGGCGCGGTGAAGCTTTCTTT. This encodes CASSLEFAGRGEAFF.

The J gene is TRBJ1-3, the V gene TRBV7-9; D remains unclear. Germline values: CDR1 SEHNR, CDR2 FQNEAQ (reference sequence). Trimming removed 3 bases from V and 3 bases from J, with 24 bases in between. The CDR3 consists of 19 residues. The DNA for the CDR3 is TGTGCCAGCAGCTTCCTACGGGTCTCCTCTCTATTGATTGGAAACACCATATATTTT. Translation gives CASSFLRVSSLLIGNTIYF.

The chain has TRBV30 and TRBJ2-2; TRBD2 matches at 9 bases. Germline V gene lookup returns CDR1 GTSNPN and CDR2 SVGIG (reference sequence). The CDR3 length is 14 residues. Trimming removed 3 bases from V and 3 bases from J; junction bases left unmatched: 2. CDR3 in amino acids: CAWRGLAYTGELFF. The CDR3 DNA is TGTGCCTGGAGAGGACTAGCGTACACCGGGGAGCTGTTTTTT.

The genes are TRBV10-3 and TRBJ2-1; the D is unclear. The CDR3 length is 13 residues. Looked up from germline, CDR1 is ENHRY and CDR2 is SYGVKD. V lost 0 bases and J 9 bases, leaving 9 bases between the germline ends. CDR3 DNA sequence: TGTGCCATCAGTGAGTCCCGAGCCGGTGAGCAGTTCTTC. Residues: CAISESRAGEQFF.

The chain is built from TRBV2 and TRBJ1-3; D ambiguous. Germline CDR1 SNHLY, CDR2 FYNNEI. This CDR3 comprises 13 residues. With 6 bases removed from V and 0 bases from J, the gap between germline ends came to 6 bases. This CDR3 reads CASRGNSGNTIYF. CDR3 nucleotide sequence: TGTGCCAGCAGGGGGAACTCTGGAAACACCATATATTTT.

The chain couples TRBV27 to TRBJ1-2; no definite D call. V gave up 3 bases and J gave up 0 bases, with 11 bases separating them. Germline lookup yields CDR1 MNHEY and CDR2 SMNVEV (reference sequence). The CDR3 contains 15 residues. CDR3 coding DNA: TGTGCCAGCAGTTTTAGTTACGGCACTAACTATGGCTACACCTTC. Amino acids: CASSFSYGTNYGYTF.

Written as DNA, the CDR3 is TGTGCCAGCAGCGTAGGGGCTAGCGCCACACAAGAGACCCAGTACTTC. Protein sequence: CASSVGASATQETQYF. This rearrangement joins TRBV9 to TRBJ2-5; perhaps TRBD2 as D (6 bases). The CDR3 runs 16 residues. From germline, CDR1 is SGDLS and CDR2 YYNGEE. V was pared by 0 bases and J by 2 bases, with 14 bases between.

CDR3 amino acids: CASSDSSSNQPQHF. In nucleotides, the CDR3 is TGTGCCAGCAGTGACAGCTCTAGCAATCAGCCCCAGCATTTT. The chain has TRBV27 and TRBJ1-5; a possible D gene is TRBD1 (5 bases). The CDR3 sequence is 14 residues long. Germline V CDR1 and CDR2: MNHEY, SMNVEV (reference sequence). V gave up 5 bases and J gave up 0 bases, with 8 bases separating them.

The rearrangement uses TRBV9 and TRBJ2-3, with D perhaps matching TRBD2 (5 bases). CDR3 length: 18 residues. The V gene's germline CDR1 is SGDLS and CDR2 YYNGEE. The V and J ends lost 4 bases and 4 bases respectively, with 25 bases between them. The CDR3 reads CASSRRLSPVGFSDTQYF. Here the CDR3 DNA reads TGTGCCAGCAGCCGGAGGTTGTCCCCCGTGGGGTTCTCAGATACGCAGTATTTT.

V is TRBV27 and J is TRBJ1-1; D call uncertain. There are 14 residues in the CDR3. Germline V gives CDR1 MNHEY, CDR2 SMNVEV (reference sequence). Trimming shortened V by 2 bases and J by 1 base, and 8 bases separated the two germline ends. CDR3 in amino acids: CASSLNEGNTEAFF. In DNA, the CDR3 is TGTGCCAGCAGTTTAAACGAGGGGAACACTGAAGCTTTCTTT.

This chain uses TRBV10-3 with TRBJ2-3; 10 bases map to TRBD2. The ends lost 0 bases at V and 5 bases at J; junction bases unmatched: 5. The CDR3 runs to 16 residues. Looked up from germline, CDR1 is ENHRY and CDR2 is SYGVKD. The CDR3 DNA follows: TGTGCCATCAGTGAGTCTTCTAGCGGGAGAGTAGATACGCAGTATTTT. Translating it yields CAISESSSGRVDTQYF.

The rearrangement links TRBV5-1 to TRBJ2-2; D is unclear. The CDR3 totals 16 residues. Trimming took off 4 bases at V and 1 base at J, with 14 bases between the two ends. From germline, CDR1 is SGHRS and CDR2 YFSETQ. The chain's CDR3 is CASSPTRVGNTGELFF. The CDR3 bases are TGCGCCAGCAGCCCCACCCGAGTGGGGAACACCGGGGAGCTGTTTTTT.

The gene calls are TRBV9 and TRBJ2-7; 9 bases map to TRBD2. The CDR3 consists of 15 residues. The V gene end was trimmed by 2 bases and the J gene end by 2 bases; junction bases not matched to a gene: 5. Germline V lookup: CDR1 SGDLS, CDR2 YYNGEE. CDR3 in DNA: TGTGCCAGCAGCGTTCTGGCTAGCGGGGCCTACGAGCAGTACTTC. Protein sequence: CASSVLASGAYEQYF.

The V call is TRBV19, the J call TRBJ2-7; D gene uncertain. Between the trimmed V and J ends, which lost 5 bases and 4 bases, there was a span of 6 bases. Per the germline V gene, CDR1 is LNHDA and CDR2 is SQIVND (reference sequence). CDR3 length: 11 amino acids. The CDR3 spells CASSSRYEQYF. In DNA, the CDR3 is TGTGCCAGTAGTTCTCGATACGAGCAGTACTTC.

The chain carries TRBV29-1 and TRBJ2-1; TRBD2 matches 11 bases. CDR1 and CDR2 from the germline V gene are SQVTM and ANQGSEA. The ends lost 6 bases at V and 0 bases at J; junction bases unmatched: 4. The CDR3 extends over 15 amino acids. CDR3 in amino acids: CSVGTSGSSYNEQFF. The CDR3 nucleotides read TGCAGCGTGGGTACTAGCGGGAGCTCCTACAATGAGCAGTTCTTC.

The chain combines TRBV11-2 with TRBJ1-4, with a weak D call TRBD1 (5 bases). Germline V gene sequence: CDR1 SGHAT, CDR2 FQNNGV. The CDR3 is made up of 13 amino acids. Trimming pared 1 base from V and 8 bases from J, leaving 8 bases between. CDR3 coding DNA: TGTGCCAGCAGCTTAGGGGGCCGGGAAAAACTGTTTTTT. Amino acids: CASSLGGREKLFF.

This chain connects TRBV6-1 to TRBJ2-5; a possible D gene is TRBD1 (5 bases). CDR3 length: 15 amino acids. Per germline, CDR1 MNHNS and CDR2 SASEGT. V dropped 7 bases and J dropped 5 bases, with 20 bases sitting between them. In DNA, the CDR3 is TGTGCCAGCAAGACCCAGGGTGTTTTCGGGGAGACCCAGTACTTC. Translating gives CASKTQGVFGETQYF.

The V gene is TRBV27, the J gene TRBJ1-4; D ambiguous. The CDR3 loop spans 17 amino acids. V lost 0 bases and J lost 1, with 12 bases in between. Per the germline V gene, CDR1 is MNHEY and CDR2 is SMNVEV (reference sequence). The CDR3 coding sequence is TGTGCCAGCAGTTTATCATCCCCCCACCTAACTAATGAAAAACTGTTTTTT. Amino acid sequence: CASSLSSPHLTNEKLFF.

This clone showed up just once. This sequence joins TRBV10-3 and TRBJ1-2; unclear D gene. Germline V gene sequence: CDR1 ENHRY, CDR2 SYGVKD. The CDR3 consists of 14 residues. Trimming removed 0 bases from V and 4 bases from J, with 9 bases in between. The CDR3 loop reads CAISESYSIYGYTF. CDR3 sequence (DNA): TGTGCCATCAGTGAGTCTTACAGCATCTATGGCTACACCTTC.